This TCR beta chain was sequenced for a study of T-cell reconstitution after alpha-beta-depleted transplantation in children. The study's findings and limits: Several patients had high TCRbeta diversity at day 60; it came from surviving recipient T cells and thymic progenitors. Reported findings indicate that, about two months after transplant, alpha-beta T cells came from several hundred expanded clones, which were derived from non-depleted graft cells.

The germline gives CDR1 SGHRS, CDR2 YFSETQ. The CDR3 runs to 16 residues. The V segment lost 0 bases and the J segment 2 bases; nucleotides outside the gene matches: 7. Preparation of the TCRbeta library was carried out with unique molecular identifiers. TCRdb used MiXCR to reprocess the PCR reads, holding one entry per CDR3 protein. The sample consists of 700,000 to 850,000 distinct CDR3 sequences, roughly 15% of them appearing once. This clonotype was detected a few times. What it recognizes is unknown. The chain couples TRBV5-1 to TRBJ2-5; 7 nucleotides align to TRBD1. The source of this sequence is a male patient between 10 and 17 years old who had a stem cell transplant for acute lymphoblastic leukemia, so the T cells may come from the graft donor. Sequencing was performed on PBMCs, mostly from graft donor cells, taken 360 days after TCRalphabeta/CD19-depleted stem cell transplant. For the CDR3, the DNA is TGCGCCAGCAGCTTGGCCGGGACAGCTAATCAAGAGACCCAGTACTTC. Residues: CASSLAGTANQETQYF.